The 14 T cell receptor beta chains presented below share a single source sample, sequenced in a study of blood T cell repertoires in COVID-19. Data came from immunoSEQ multiplex PCR; TCRdb stores just in-frame clones and leaves some out. This table holds more than 300,000 clones, more than 70% found once. Sample: peripheral blood. The receptors were gathered from a woman in her 50s with acute or convalescent COVID-19.

V and J are TRBV7-3 and TRBJ2-2; 9 positions agree with TRBD2. The germline CDR1 and CDR2 sequences are SGHTA and FQGTGA. V shed 5 bases and J 4 bases; nucleotides not matched to a gene: 8. This CDR3 has 16 residues. This CDR3 reads CASSAKGLAGTGELFF. CDR3 sequence (DNA): TGTGCCAGCAGCGCTAAGGGACTAGCCGGCACCGGGGAGCTGTTTTTT.

As DNA, the CDR3 is TGTGCCAGCAGCTACTCACCCGGGGCCAACGTCCTGACTTTC. It encodes CASSYSPGANVLTF. This rearrangement joins TRBV7-2 to TRBJ2-6, with D unclear. V was trimmed by 4 bases and J by 4 bases, leaving 8 bases between them. Per the germline V gene, CDR1 is SGHTA and CDR2 is FQGNSA. The CDR3 extends over 14 amino acids.

The CDR3 DNA is TGTGCCAGCAGGGTTAGGGAGGACACTGAAGCTTTCTTT. Its translation: CASRVREDTEAFF. The chain is built from TRBV9 and TRBJ1-1, with unresolved D. The CDR3 covers 13 residues. Trimming pared 5 bases from V and 3 bases from J, leaving 11 bases between. CDR1 is SGDLS and CDR2 is YYNGEE in the germline V gene.

The chain has TRBV27 and TRBJ1-4, with 7 bases fitting TRBD1. The J segment lost 2 bases and the V segment lost 7 bases, leaving 7 bases of the junction unmatched. CDR3 length: 15 residues. Germline V CDR1 and CDR2: MNHEY, SMNVEV (reference sequence). The CDR3 DNA follows: TGTGCCAGCACCCCTACAGGGGTTACTAATGAAAAACTGTTTTTT. It specifies CASTPTGVTNEKLFF.

V usage is TRBV9 and J usage is TRBJ1-3; D is uncertain. From germline, CDR1 is SGDLS and CDR2 YYNGEE. Trimming took 0 bases from V and 0 from J, leaving 7 bases between them. This CDR3 region has 15 residues. DNA of the CDR3: TGTGCCAGCAGCGTAGTCGGAGCCTCTGGAAACACCATATATTTT. Its translation is CASSVVGASGNTIYF. The entire variable domain, with the rest obtained from reference TRBV9 and TRBJ1-3, is as follows: DSGVTQTPKHLITATGQRVTLRCSPRSGDLSVYWYQQSLDQGLQFLIQYYNGEERAKGNILERFSAQQFPDLHSELNLSSLELGDSALYFCASSVVGASGNTIYFGEGSWLTVV.

V is TRBV11-2 and J is TRBJ2-1; tentatively, D is TRBD1 (5 bases). CDR3 length: 14 amino acids. CDR1 and CDR2 from the germline V gene are SGHAT and FQNNGV. V lost 3 bases and J lost 4, with 10 bases in between. CDR3 amino acids: CASSFFRQYNEQFF. CDR3 DNA: TGTGCCAGCAGCTTTTTCAGACAGTACAATGAGCAGTTCTTC.

V is TRBV6-6 and J is TRBJ2-5; possibly TRBD1 for D (7 bases). Per germline, CDR1 MNHNY and CDR2 SVGAGI (reference sequence). This CDR3 comprises 13 residues. Between the trimmed V and J ends, which lost 6 bases and 2 bases, there was a span of 10 bases. CDR3 residues: CASRRGQQETQYF. The CDR3 coding sequence is TGTGCCAGCAGGCGGGGACAGCAAGAGACCCAGTACTTC.

The chain recombines TRBV6-5 with TRBJ2-5; 8 positions match TRBD1. V shed 7 bases, J shed 5 bases, and the junction held 3 bases outside the gene matches. Germline V CDR1 and CDR2: MNHEY, SVGAGI. This CDR3 comprises 12 residues. The CDR3, as DNA: TGTGCCAGCAAGACAGGGGTGGAGACCCAGTACTTC. This gives the protein CASKTGVETQYF.

This clone occurred once. CDR3 residues: CSAKVQVRAFF. CDR3 coding DNA: TGCAGTGCTAAGGTTCAGGTTCGGGCTTTCTTT. V is TRBV20-1 and J is TRBJ1-1; D remains ambiguous. From germline, CDR1 is DFQATT and CDR2 SNEGSKA (reference sequence). V lost 4 bases and J 11 bases, leaving 14 bases between the germline ends. CDR3 length equals 11 residues.

The rearrangement links TRBV7-3 to TRBJ2-3; the D gene is possibly TRBD2 (6 bases). Germline assignment: CDR1 SGHTA and CDR2 FQGTGA. Deletions cut 5 bases from V and 0 bases from J, with 9 bases between. The CDR3 runs to 14 residues. CDR3 DNA sequence: TGTGCCAGCAGCCGGGGGACTAGCACAGATACGCAGTATTTT. Amino acid sequence: CASSRGTSTDTQYF.

This clone was seen a handful of times. The chain is built from TRBV12-3 or TRBV12-4 and TRBJ1-2; D not certain. The length of the CDR3 is 13 residues. V was trimmed by 3 bases and J by 4 bases, leaving 9 bases between them. This CDR3 is CASSFSSGYGYTF. In nucleotides, the CDR3 is TGTGCCAGCAGTTTTTCTTCAGGCTATGGCTACACCTTC.

This clone appeared once. Other DNA sequences in this specimen translate into the identical CDR3. This chain uses TRBV4-3 with TRBJ2-7, with TRBD2 identical over 12 bases. Germline V lookup: CDR1 LGHNA, CDR2 YSLEER. Trimming removed 3 bases from V and 3 bases from J; junction bases left unmatched: 3. The CDR3 totals 15 residues. The CDR3 sequence is CASSQATSGSYEQYF. The CDR3 nucleotides are TGCGCCAGCAGCCAGGCGACTAGCGGGAGCTACGAGCAGTACTTC.

This chain links TRBV3-1 (or the pseudogene TRBV3-2) with TRBJ2-1; 9 nucleotides line up with TRBD1. Germline-derived CDR1 and CDR2 are LGHDT and YNNKEL (reference sequence). CDR3 length: 14 residues. Germline trimming cut 4 bases from V and 6 bases from J; bases unmatched to any gene: 4. CDR3 sequence reads: CASSPSGQGNEQFF. DNA of the CDR3: TGTGCCAGCAGCCCCTCGGGACAGGGCAATGAGCAGTTCTTC.

V gene TRBV28 combines with J gene TRBJ2-7, with TRBD2 matching over 8 bases. CDR1 and CDR2 from the germline V gene are MDHEN and SYDVKM. V gave up 1 base and J gave up 2 bases; unmatched junction bases: 7. CDR3 length: 16 amino acids. The CDR3 DNA reads TGTGCCAGCAGTTTATTAAAGGCTAGCGGGCCCTACGAGCAGTACTTC. Translation gives CASSLLKASGPYEQYF.